A single T cell receptor beta chain is shown here with its context. Antigen unknown. These data are taken from a study of T-cell memory formation after mild COVID-19. Study outcomes and limitations: Some SARS-CoV-2-responding clones were already detected in memory before infection.

TCRdb recomputed calls from the 5' RACE reads with MiXCR, one row per CDR3 protein. The sample includes hundreds of thousands of distinct CDR3 sequences, about 22% seen only once; the top ten take roughly 8.3%. Sequenced material: PBMCs or a T cell subset sorted from them (not recorded which). This sequence was found in an adult woman who had mild COVID-19 (a few samples of this study predate the infection). Cell type and time point are not known.

The CDR3 sequence is CASSLIEGQNYGYTF. The CDR3 region has the DNA TGCGCCAGCAGCTTGATTGAGGGACAGAACTATGGCTACACCTTC. This chain connects TRBV5-1 to TRBJ1-2; 7 bases are shared with TRBD1. With V trimmed by 1 base and J by 2 bases, 5 bases remained unmatched. The germline gives CDR1 SGHRS, CDR2 YFSETQ. The length of the CDR3 is 15 residues.